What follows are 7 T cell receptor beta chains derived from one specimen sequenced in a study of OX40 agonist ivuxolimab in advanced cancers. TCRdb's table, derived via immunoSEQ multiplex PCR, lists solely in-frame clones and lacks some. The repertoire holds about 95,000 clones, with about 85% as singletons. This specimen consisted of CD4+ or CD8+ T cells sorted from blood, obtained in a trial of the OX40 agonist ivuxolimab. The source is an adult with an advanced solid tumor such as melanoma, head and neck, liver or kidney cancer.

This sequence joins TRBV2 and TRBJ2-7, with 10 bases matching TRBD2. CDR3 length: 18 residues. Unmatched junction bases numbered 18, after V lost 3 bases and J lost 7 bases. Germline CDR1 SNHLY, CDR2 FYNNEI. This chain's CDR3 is CASSDHPAMTSGFSEQYF. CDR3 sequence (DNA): TGTGCCAGCAGTGATCATCCGGCAATGACTAGCGGGTTTAGTGAGCAGTACTTC.

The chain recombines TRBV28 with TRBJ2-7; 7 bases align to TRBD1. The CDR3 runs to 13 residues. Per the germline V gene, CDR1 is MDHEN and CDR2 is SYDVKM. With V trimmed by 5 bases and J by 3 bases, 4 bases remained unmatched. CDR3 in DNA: TGTGCCAGCAGTGCACAGGGGATCTACGAGCAGTACTTC. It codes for CASSAQGIYEQYF.

The CDR3 DNA reads as TGTGCCAGCAGTTACGAAGCTCAGCCCCAGCATTTT. It yields the protein CASSYEAQPQHF. The chain uses TRBV28 and TRBJ1-5; the D is unclear. The CDR3 is 12 amino acids. V shed 4 bases and J shed 6 bases, with 7 bases lying between them. The germline V gene has CDR1 MDHEN and CDR2 SYDVKM.

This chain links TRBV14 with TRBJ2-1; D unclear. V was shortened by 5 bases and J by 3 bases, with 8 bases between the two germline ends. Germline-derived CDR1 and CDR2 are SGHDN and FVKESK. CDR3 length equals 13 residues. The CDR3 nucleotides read TGTGCCAGCAGCATTCCTAGCTACAATGAGCAGTTCTTC. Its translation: CASSIPSYNEQFF.

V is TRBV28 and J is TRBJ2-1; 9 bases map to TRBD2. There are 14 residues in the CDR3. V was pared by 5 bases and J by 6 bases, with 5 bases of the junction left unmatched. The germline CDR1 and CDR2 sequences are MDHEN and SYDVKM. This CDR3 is CASSHSGSINEQFF. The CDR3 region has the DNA TGTGCCAGCAGTCATAGCGGGAGTATCAATGAGCAGTTCTTC.

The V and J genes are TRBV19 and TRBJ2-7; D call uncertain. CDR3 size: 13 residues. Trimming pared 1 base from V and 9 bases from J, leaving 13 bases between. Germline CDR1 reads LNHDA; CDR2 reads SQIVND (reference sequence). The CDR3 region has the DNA TGTGCCAGTAGTATAGTCCCGGCCTCGGGGCAGTACTTC. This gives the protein CASSIVPASGQYF.

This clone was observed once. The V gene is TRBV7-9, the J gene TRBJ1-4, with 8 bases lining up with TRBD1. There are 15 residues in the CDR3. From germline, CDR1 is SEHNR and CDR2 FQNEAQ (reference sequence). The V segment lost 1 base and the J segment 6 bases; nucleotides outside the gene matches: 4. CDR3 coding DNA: TGTGCCAGCAGCTTAGAGGGACAGGCACATGAAAAACTGTTTTTT. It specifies CASSLEGQAHEKLFF.